Shown below are 23 T cell receptor beta chains from a single sample sequenced in a study of cytomegalovirus exposure and HLA in healthy donors. Sequencing was performed with immunoSEQ multiplex PCR; in TCRdb, only in-frame clones are kept and a portion is missing. The data show more than 140,000 clones, with approximately 91% seen just once and about 3.5% held by the top ten. Sequenced sample: PBMCs. All receptors derive from a woman aged 18 to 35 in good health and CMV-seropositive.

The chain combines TRBV6-1 with TRBJ2-2; tentatively, D is TRBD2 (5 bases). V was pared by 2 bases and J by 4 bases, with 11 bases between. The CDR3 covers 15 residues. Germline CDR1 is MNHNS and CDR2 is SASEGT. The CDR3 DNA reads as TGTGCCAGCAGTGAAATGCTAGCCTCCACCGGGGAGCTGTTTTTT. Its translation is CASSEMLASTGELFF.

The count of this clone is one. The chain has TRBV11-3 and TRBJ2-7; no firm D call. V lost 1 base and J 3 bases, leaving 7 bases between the germline ends. Germline loops: CDR1 SGHNT, CDR2 YENEEA. The CDR3 spans 13 residues. The CDR3 here is CASSLGGSYEQYF. CDR3 DNA: TGTGCCAGCAGCTTAGGTGGCAGCTACGAGCAGTACTTC.

CDR3 coding DNA: TGTGCCACCTCCTATGACAGGAGCAATCAGCCCCAGCATTTT. Its protein product is CATSYDRSNQPQHF. The chain couples TRBV10-3 to TRBJ1-5, with D possibly matching TRBD1 (6 bases). The V gene lost 10 bases and the J gene lost 1 base, with 14 bases spanning the gap. The CDR3 length is 14 residues. From germline, CDR1 is ENHRY and CDR2 SYGVKD.

The CDR3 DNA reads as TGTGCCAGCAGCGTAGTCCCCCGGACTAGCGGGAGTGTCTACAATGAGCAGTTCTTC. It is translated as CASSVVPRTSGSVYNEQFF. V usage is TRBV9 and J usage is TRBJ2-1, with TRBD2 identical over 13 bases. V lost 0 bases, J lost 3 bases, and 9 bases stayed unmatched. Per the germline V gene, CDR1 is SGDLS and CDR2 is YYNGEE. There are 19 residues in the CDR3.

V and J are TRBV10-3 and TRBJ2-2; 12 nucleotides line up with TRBD1. V shed 7 bases and J 4 bases; nucleotides not matched to a gene: 4. The V gene's germline CDR1 is ENHRY and CDR2 SYGVKD. The CDR3 sequence is 15 residues long. In nucleotides, the CDR3 is TGTGCCATCATGGGGACAGGGGGCGGCACCGGGGAGCTGTTTTTT. This encodes CAIMGTGGGTGELFF.

The chain carries TRBV27 and TRBJ2-7; TRBD1 matches 9 bases. The germline V gene encodes CDR1 MNHEY and CDR2 SMNVEV (reference sequence). The V gene end was trimmed by 5 bases and the J gene end by 5 bases; junction bases not matched to a gene: 4. The CDR3 covers 13 residues. Here the CDR3 reads CASSNRGLNEQYF. In DNA form, the CDR3 reads TGTGCCAGCAGTAACAGGGGGCTTAACGAGCAGTACTTC.

CDR3 residues: CASSLSGRGVTEAFF. For the CDR3, the DNA is TGTGCCAGCAGCTTATCGGGCAGGGGTGTCACTGAAGCTTTCTTT. The gene calls are TRBV7-8 and TRBJ1-1; D perhaps matches TRBD1 (6 bases). The germline V gene encodes CDR1 SGHVS and CDR2 FQNEAQ. V dropped 2 bases and J dropped 4 bases, with 14 bases sitting between them. The CDR3 contains 15 residues.

A single count supports this clone. The CDR3 bases are TGTGCCAGCAGTTTATCGACAGGGAACTACGAGCAGTACTTC. Its translation is CASSLSTGNYEQYF. The chain couples TRBV27 to TRBJ2-7; 7 bases align to TRBD1. The V and J ends lost 0 bases and 3 bases, in that order; junction bases with no gene match: 2. The CDR3 extends over 14 amino acids. Per the germline V gene, CDR1 is MNHEY and CDR2 is SMNVEV (reference sequence).

The chain links TRBV6-4 to TRBJ2-7; possible D gene TRBD2, 6 bases. The germline CDR1 and CDR2 sequences are MRHNA and SNTAGT. CDR3 length: 10 residues. The ends were cut back, 9 bases at V and 12 bases at J, with 15 bases in the middle. CDR3 sequence reads: CARDRLVWYF. As DNA, the CDR3 is TGTGCCAGAGACAGACTAGTCTGGTACTTC.

The rearrangement links TRBV5-1 to TRBJ2-1; D uncertain. Germline CDR1 reads SGHRS; CDR2 reads YFSETQ. The CDR3 spans 15 residues. The V gene lost 0 bases and the J gene lost 4 bases, with 11 bases spanning the gap. The chain's CDR3 is CASSLAGSLYNEQFF. The DNA of the CDR3 is TGCGCCAGCAGCTTGGCCGGTAGCCTATACAATGAGCAGTTCTTC.

The chain links TRBV21-1 to TRBJ2-3; TRBD2, as called in the table, went unchecked against the DNA. TRBV21-1 constitutes a pseudogene. The CDR3 runs 14 residues. The CDR3 sequence is CASSSSTGGDTQYF. The CDR3 region has the DNA TGTGCCAGCAGCTCTTCCACGGGGGGAGATACGCAGTATTTT.

The chain has TRBV29-1 and TRBJ1-3; 8 nucleotides align to TRBD1. J lost 0 bases, V lost 6 bases, and 4 bases had no gene match. Germline CDR1 and CDR2: SQVTM and ANQGSEA. This CDR3 is built from 14 residues. CDR3 amino acids: CSVHDRGSGNTIYF. DNA of the CDR3: TGCAGCGTACACGACAGGGGCTCTGGAAACACCATATATTTT.

The chain recombines TRBV4-1 with TRBJ2-7; TRBD2 agrees at 8 bases. The CDR3 consists of 15 residues. V trimming: 0 bases; J trimming: 3 bases; junction bases outside the gene matches: 4. Germline V gives CDR1 MGHRA, CDR2 YSYEKL. CDR3 sequence (DNA): TGCGCCAGCAGCCAAGATTTGCGGGGGGACTACGAGCAGTACTTC. Its translation: CASSQDLRGDYEQYF.

This chain uses TRBV6-6 with TRBJ2-7; 7 nucleotides match TRBD1. V gave up 6 bases and J gave up 2 bases; unmatched junction bases: 10. CDR1 is MNHNY and CDR2 is SVGAGI in the germline V gene (reference sequence). This CDR3 contains 15 residues. CDR3 sequence: CASSQVDRTAYEQYF. The CDR3 nucleotides are TGTGCCAGCAGCCAAGTGGACAGGACAGCCTACGAGCAGTACTTC.

CDR3 DNA: TGTGCCAGCAGTGTGGACAGTGGCTACACCTTC. It codes for CASSVDSGYTF. The chain carries TRBV2 and TRBJ1-2, with TRBD1 as a possible D gene (6 bases). V was clipped by 4 bases and J by 7 bases, with 7 bases between them. Germline V gene sequence: CDR1 SNHLY, CDR2 FYNNEI. CDR3 length equals 11 residues.

The chain uses TRBV19 and TRBJ1-5; D is possibly TRBD1 (6 bases). The V end was cut by 10 bases, the J end by 5 bases, with 15 bases between. Germline V gene sequence: CDR1 LNHDA, CDR2 SQIVND (reference sequence). The CDR3 runs to 13 residues. This CDR3 reads CATSDRRDQPQHF. CDR3 nucleotides: TGTGCCACCTCGGACAGAAGGGATCAGCCCCAGCATTTT. The full variable domain, with the rest looked up from reference TRBV19 and TRBJ1-5, is DGGITQSPKYLFRKEGQNVTLSCEQNLNHDAMYWYRQDPGQGLRLIYYSQIVNDFQKGDIAEGYSVSREKKESFPLTVTSAQKNPTAFYLCATSDRRDQPQHFGDGTRLSIL.

The V gene is TRBV4-1, the J gene TRBJ1-3, with TRBD1 matching over 7 bases. The CDR3 runs 16 residues. The V segment lost 1 base and the J segment 0 bases; nucleotides outside the gene matches: 3. Per germline, CDR1 MGHRA and CDR2 YSYEKL. This CDR3 reads CASSQGQGPSGNTIYF. CDR3 nucleotides: TGCGCCAGCAGCCAAGGACAGGGCCCCTCTGGAAACACCATATATTTT.

The chain combines TRBV9 with TRBJ2-3, with 8 bases lining up with TRBD2. The CDR3 has 17 residues. V gave up 1 base and J gave up 6 bases; unmatched junction bases: 13. The germline gives CDR1 SGDLS, CDR2 YYNGEE. DNA of the CDR3: TGTGCCAGCAGCGTACCCCCCGGGCTAGCGGGTTCCGATACGCAGTATTTT. Translated: CASSVPPGLAGSDTQYF. Supplemented by reference TRBV9 and TRBJ2-3, the full variable domain reads DSGVTQTPKHLITATGQRVTLRCSPRSGDLSVYWYQQSLDQGLQFLIQYYNGEERAKGNILERFSAQQFPDLHSELNLSSLELGDSALYFCASSVPPGLAGSDTQYFGPGTRLTVL.

The chain carries TRBV2 and TRBJ2-7; 7 bases are a match to TRBD2. Germline trimming cut 1 base from V and 4 bases from J; bases unmatched to any gene: 4. Germline V gives CDR1 SNHLY, CDR2 FYNNEI. The CDR3 has 14 amino acids. The CDR3: CASSEGGGMYEQYF. CDR3 DNA: TGTGCCAGCAGTGAAGGGGGGGGGATGTACGAGCAGTACTTC.

The CDR3, as DNA: TGTGCCAGCAGCCCGGGACTAGCGGAATACAATGAGCAGTTCTTC. It yields the protein CASSPGLAEYNEQFF. The gene calls are TRBV5-6 and TRBJ2-1, with 11 bases matching TRBD2. This CDR3 has 15 amino acids. Germline assignment: CDR1 SGHDT and CDR2 YYEEEE. Trimming took 4 bases from V and 4 from J; bases not matched to a gene: 4.

This clone came up once. This chain links TRBV5-1 with TRBJ2-5; D perhaps matches TRBD1 (5 bases). This CDR3 contains 14 residues. V lost 1 base, J lost 1 base, and 8 bases lay in between. Germline V gene lookup returns CDR1 SGHRS and CDR2 YFSETQ. CDR3 residues: CASSLTGGQETQYF. The CDR3 coding sequence is TGCGCCAGCAGCTTGACAGGTGGCCAAGAGACCCAGTACTTC.

The chain couples TRBV11-3 to TRBJ2-5, with 9 bases fitting TRBD1. V lost 5 bases, J lost 6 bases, and 7 bases stayed unmatched. Per the germline V gene, CDR1 is SGHNT and CDR2 is YENEEA. The CDR3 consists of 14 residues. The DNA for the CDR3 is TGTGCCAGCAGCCCGGACGGACAGGGGAAGACCCAGTACTTC. Translation gives CASSPDGQGKTQYF. Drawing the rest from reference TRBV11-3 and TRBJ2-5, the complete variable domain is EAGVVQSPRYKIIEKKQPVAFWCNPISGHNTLYWYLQNLGQGPELLIRYENEEAVDDSQLPKDRFSAERLKGVDSTLKIQPAELGDSAVYLCASSPDGQGKTQYFGPGTRLLVL.

The table lists this clone with a few counts. V usage is TRBV6-1 and J usage is TRBJ1-5; 7 bases match TRBD1. Germline V gene sequence: CDR1 MNHNS, CDR2 SASEGT. The CDR3 length is 14 residues. The V and J ends lost 6 bases and 0 bases, in that order; junction bases with no gene match: 2. The CDR3 sequence is CASRTGDSNQPQHF. In nucleotides, the CDR3 is TGTGCCAGCAGAACAGGGGATAGCAATCAGCCCCAGCATTTT.